The 15 T cell receptor beta chains given below trace back to one sample, sequenced in a study of T cell changes during pregnancy in multiple sclerosis (dated by TCRdb to 2018 to 2020). Libraries were prepared through the immunoSEQ multiplex PCR assay. TCRdb holds this immuneACCESS table with in-frame rearrangements only. Some clones are missing; in checked studies, unresolved V genes explain under half, and the rest has no known cause. This sample comprises under 95,000 clones, over 85% of them detected only once. In total, the top ten clones hold approximately 0.7% of the sample. The specimen comprised peripheral blood, sampled in the second trimester of pregnancy. These TCRs come from a female donor in good health, enrolled as a control in a pregnancy study.

This clone was counted only a few times. CDR3 residues: CASSPNPQPQHF. The CDR3, as DNA: TGTGCCAGCAGCCCTAACCCTCAGCCCCAGCATTTT. V is TRBV6-6 and J is TRBJ1-5; D gene uncertain. With 6 bases removed from V and 6 bases from J, the gap between germline ends came to 9 bases. Germline V gene data show CDR1 as MNHNY and CDR2 as SVGAGI (reference sequence). CDR3 length: 12 amino acids.

This chain links TRBV11-1 with TRBJ1-4; D possibly corresponds to TRBD1 (6 bases). V was clipped by 3 bases and J by 13 bases, with 12 bases between them. The CDR3 extends over 12 amino acids. The germline CDR1 and CDR2 sequences are SGHAT and FQDESV (reference sequence). In DNA form, the CDR3 reads TGTGCCAGCAGCTTGATTCAGGGGCCACTGTTTTTT. Translated: CASSLIQGPLFF.

This clone appeared once. The chain joins TRBV7-2 to TRBJ1-1; 8 bases line up with TRBD1. The germline gives CDR1 SGHTA, CDR2 FQGNSA. The CDR3 covers 15 residues. After removal of 0 bases from V and 3 bases from J, the junction contained 3 bases not matched to a gene. CDR3 sequence (DNA): TGTGCCAGCAGCTTAGCACAGGGGGGACACACTGAAGCTTTCTTT. This codes for CASSLAQGGHTEAFF.

The rearrangement uses TRBV19 and TRBJ1-5; D is ambiguous. Trimming cost V 7 bases and J 3 bases, with 10 bases left between them. There are 13 residues in the CDR3. CDR1 and CDR2 (germline): LNHDA, SQIVND (reference sequence). For the CDR3, the DNA is TGTGCCAGTACTTATGGCCACAATCAGCCCCAGCATTTT. Protein product: CASTYGHNQPQHF.

This chain joins TRBV5-1 and TRBJ1-5; D is unclear. CDR1 is SGHRS and CDR2 is YFSETQ in the germline V gene. This CDR3 is built from 15 residues. V lost 0 bases and J lost 6, with 13 bases in between. This CDR3 reads CASSLAGGETQPQHF. CDR3 nucleotide sequence: TGCGCCAGCAGCTTGGCCGGCGGGGAAACTCAGCCCCAGCATTTT.

This clone was seen once. The V and J genes are TRBV6-5 and TRBJ1-1, with D uncertain. This CDR3 has 15 residues. V dropped 5 bases and J dropped 1 base, with 14 bases sitting between them. In germline, CDR1 is MNHEY, CDR2 SVGAGI. As DNA, the CDR3 is TGTGCCAGCAGTCCTTGGAGGACGGAGAACACTGAAGCTTTCTTT. It specifies CASSPWRTENTEAFF.

This chain joins TRBV5-6 and TRBJ2-3; 12 bases are shared with TRBD2. CDR1 and CDR2 (germline): SGHDT, YYEEEE. CDR3 length equals 15 residues. V gave up 4 bases and J gave up 4 bases; unmatched junction bases: 4. CDR3 in amino acids: CASSRRTSGADTQYF. CDR3 nucleotides: TGTGCCAGCAGCAGGCGGACTAGCGGGGCAGATACGCAGTATTTT.

As DNA, the CDR3 is TGTGCCAGCTCCCGGGATCCAGCCCCCTCCGAGCAGTACTTC. It codes for CASSRDPAPSEQYF. The V and J genes are TRBV9 and TRBJ2-7, with D possibly matching TRBD2 (5 bases). The CDR3 runs 14 residues. Germline V gene lookup returns CDR1 SGDLS and CDR2 YYNGEE. V was clipped by 7 bases and J by 6 bases, with 20 bases between them.

This clone was seen only a few times. The chain is built from TRBV2 and TRBJ1-1; TRBD1 matches at 7 bases. V was clipped by 4 bases and J by 0 bases; unmatched bases: 2. Germline V lookup: CDR1 SNHLY, CDR2 FYNNEI. The length of the CDR3 is 14 residues. CDR3 region: CASSVDRVNTEAFF. CDR3 nucleotides: TGTGCCAGCAGTGTCGACAGGGTGAACACTGAAGCTTTCTTT.

The chain links TRBV4-2 to TRBJ2-5, with 13 nucleotides matching TRBD2. Per germline, CDR1 LGHNA and CDR2 YNFKEQ. The CDR3 is made up of 16 amino acids. V trimming: 1 base; J trimming: 4 bases; junction bases outside the gene matches: 3. The chain's CDR3 is CASSQGLAGGGETQYF. CDR3 sequence (DNA): TGTGCCAGCAGCCAAGGACTAGCGGGGGGCGGAGAGACCCAGTACTTC.

The J gene is TRBJ1-2, the V gene TRBV7-9, with no clear D. V was pared by 1 base and J by 4 bases, with 7 bases between. Germline CDR1 and CDR2: SEHNR and FQNEAQ (reference sequence). There are 13 residues in the CDR3. This CDR3 is CASSLGRTYGYTF. CDR3 DNA: TGTGCCAGCAGCTTAGGCAGAACCTATGGCTACACCTTC.

The chain recombines TRBV2 with TRBJ1-2; tentatively, D is TRBD1 (6 bases). Between the trimmed V and J ends, which lost 4 bases and 3 bases, there was a span of 15 bases. Germline assignment: CDR1 SNHLY and CDR2 FYNNEI. The CDR3 is made up of 15 amino acids. CDR3 bases: TGTGCCAGCAGTGTCGTTGCAGGGGTTTACTATGGCTACACCTTC. It translates to CASSVVAGVYYGYTF.

The chain is built from TRBV19 and TRBJ1-4; 8 positions match TRBD1. J was trimmed by 8 bases and V by 6 bases; bases with no gene match: 8. This CDR3 has 14 residues. Per the germline V gene, CDR1 is LNHDA and CDR2 is SQIVND (reference sequence). DNA of the CDR3: TGTGCCAGTAGCTCGGGACAGGCCAGAGAAAAACTGTTTTTT. Its translation: CASSSGQAREKLFF.

J is TRBJ2-2 and V is TRBV19; D may be TRBD2 (6 bases). Germline V gene sequence: CDR1 LNHDA, CDR2 SQIVND (reference sequence). CDR3 length: 16 residues. V dropped 1 base and J dropped 3 bases, with 12 bases sitting between them. Here the CDR3 DNA reads TGTGCCAGTAGTATAGCCGGAGGGCAGTACACCGGGGAGCTGTTTTTT. This sequence encodes CASSIAGGQYTGELFF.

This chain connects TRBV7-6 to TRBJ2-7; TRBD1 agrees at 8 bases. This CDR3 comprises 14 residues. From germline, CDR1 is SGHVS and CDR2 FNYEAQ. The V gene end was trimmed by 6 bases and the J gene end by 6 bases; junction bases not matched to a gene: 10. CDR3 nucleotide sequence: TGTGCCAGCAGGGCGGCGGGGACAGGCTCCGAGCAGTACTTC. This sequence encodes CASRAAGTGSEQYF.